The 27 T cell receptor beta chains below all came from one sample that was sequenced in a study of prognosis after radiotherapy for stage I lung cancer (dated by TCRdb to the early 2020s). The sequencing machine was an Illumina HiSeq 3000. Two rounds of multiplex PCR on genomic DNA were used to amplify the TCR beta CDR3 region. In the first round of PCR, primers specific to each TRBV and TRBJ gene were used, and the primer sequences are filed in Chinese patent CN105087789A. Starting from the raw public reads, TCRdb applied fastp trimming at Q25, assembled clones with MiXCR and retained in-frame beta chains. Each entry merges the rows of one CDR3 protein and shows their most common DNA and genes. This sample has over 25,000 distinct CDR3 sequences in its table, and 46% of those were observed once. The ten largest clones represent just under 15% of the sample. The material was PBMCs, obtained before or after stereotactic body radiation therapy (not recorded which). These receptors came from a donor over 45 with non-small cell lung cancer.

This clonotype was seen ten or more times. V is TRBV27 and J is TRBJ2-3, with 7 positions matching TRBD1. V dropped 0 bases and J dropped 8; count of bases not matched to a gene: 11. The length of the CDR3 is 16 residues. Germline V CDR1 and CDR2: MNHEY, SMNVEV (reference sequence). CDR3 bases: TGTGCCAGCAGTTTATCCACCGGGACAGCGCCGGGTACGCAGTATTTT. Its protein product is CASSLSTGTAPGTQYF.

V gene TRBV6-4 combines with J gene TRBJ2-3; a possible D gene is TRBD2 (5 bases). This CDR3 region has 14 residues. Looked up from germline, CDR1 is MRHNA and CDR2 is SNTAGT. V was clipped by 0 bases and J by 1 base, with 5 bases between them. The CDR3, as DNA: TGTGCCAGCAGTGACTCGGAGGGCACAGATACGCAGTATTTT. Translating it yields CASSDSEGTDTQYF.

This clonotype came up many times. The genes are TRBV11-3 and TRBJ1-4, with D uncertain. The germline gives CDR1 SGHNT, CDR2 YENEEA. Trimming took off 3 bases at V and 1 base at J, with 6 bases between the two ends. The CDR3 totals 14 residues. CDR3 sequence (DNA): TGTGCCAGCAGCTTGACCGTAACTAATGAAAAACTGTTTTTT. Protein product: CASSLTVTNEKLFF.

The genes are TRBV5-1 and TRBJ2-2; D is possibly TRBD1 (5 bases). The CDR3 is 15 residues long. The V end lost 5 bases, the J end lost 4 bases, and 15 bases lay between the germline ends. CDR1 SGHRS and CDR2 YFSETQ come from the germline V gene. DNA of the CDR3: TGCGCCAGCAGGAGTGACAGCTATGGCACCGGGGAGCTGTTTTTT. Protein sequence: CASRSDSYGTGELFF. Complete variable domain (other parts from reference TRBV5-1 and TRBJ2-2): KAGVTQTPRYLIKTRGQQVTLSCSPISGHRSVSWYQQTPGQGLQFLFEYFSETQRNKGNFPGRFSGRQFSNSRSEMNVSTLELGDSALYLCASRSDSYGTGELFFGEGSRLTVL.

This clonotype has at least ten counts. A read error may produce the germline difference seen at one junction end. The CDR3 DNA sequence: TGTGCCAGCCGCCAGCAAAGGGGAAACACTGAAGCTTTCTTT. Protein: CASRQQRGNTEAFF. The chain recombines TRBV3-1 with TRBJ1-1; tentatively, D is TRBD1 (5 bases). The CDR3 covers 14 residues. Germline CDR1 reads LGHDT; CDR2 reads YNNKEL (reference sequence).

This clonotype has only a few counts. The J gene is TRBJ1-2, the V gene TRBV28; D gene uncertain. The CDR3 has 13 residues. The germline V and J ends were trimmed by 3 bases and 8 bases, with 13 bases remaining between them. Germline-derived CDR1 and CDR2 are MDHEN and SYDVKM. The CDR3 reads CASSFSRTIGYTF. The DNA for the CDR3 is TGTGCCAGCAGTTTTTCCAGAACCATCGGCTACACCTTC.

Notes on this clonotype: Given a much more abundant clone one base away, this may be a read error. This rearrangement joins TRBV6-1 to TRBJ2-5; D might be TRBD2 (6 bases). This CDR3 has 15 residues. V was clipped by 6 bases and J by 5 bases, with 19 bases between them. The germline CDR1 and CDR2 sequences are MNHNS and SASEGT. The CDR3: CASRPFGVAGETQYF. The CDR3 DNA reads TGTGCCAGCAGACCCTTCGGGGTGGCGGGGGAGACCCAGTACTTC.

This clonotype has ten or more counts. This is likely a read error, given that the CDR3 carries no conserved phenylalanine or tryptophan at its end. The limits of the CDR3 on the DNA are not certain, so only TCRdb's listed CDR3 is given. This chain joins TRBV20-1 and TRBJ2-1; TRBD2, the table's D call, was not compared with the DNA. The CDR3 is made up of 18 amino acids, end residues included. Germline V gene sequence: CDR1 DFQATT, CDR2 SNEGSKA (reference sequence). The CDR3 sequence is CSARDKAGTSGLAGDRIS.

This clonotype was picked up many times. CDR3 residues: CASSQGLAGEQFF. CDR3 coding DNA: TGTGCCAGCAGCCAAGGACTAGCTGGTGAGCAGTTCTTC. This sequence joins TRBV7-3 and TRBJ2-1; TRBD2 matches at 8 bases. The CDR3 loop spans 13 amino acids. The germline gives CDR1 SGHTA, CDR2 FQGTGA. V gave up 5 bases and J gave up 9 bases; unmatched junction bases: 6.

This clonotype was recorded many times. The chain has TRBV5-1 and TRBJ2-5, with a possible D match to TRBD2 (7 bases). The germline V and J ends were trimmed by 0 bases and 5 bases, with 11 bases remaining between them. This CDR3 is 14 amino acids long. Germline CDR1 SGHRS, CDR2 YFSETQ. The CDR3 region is CASSLAGGLETQYF. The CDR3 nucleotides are TGCGCCAGCAGCTTGGCCGGGGGGCTGGAGACCCAGTACTTC.

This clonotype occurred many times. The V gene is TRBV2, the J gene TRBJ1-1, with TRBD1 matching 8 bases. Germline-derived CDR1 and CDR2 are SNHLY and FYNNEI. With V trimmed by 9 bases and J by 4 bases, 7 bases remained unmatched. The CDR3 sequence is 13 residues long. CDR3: CARDTGGGTEAFF. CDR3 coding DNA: TGTGCCAGGGATACAGGGGGTGGCACTGAAGCTTTCTTT.

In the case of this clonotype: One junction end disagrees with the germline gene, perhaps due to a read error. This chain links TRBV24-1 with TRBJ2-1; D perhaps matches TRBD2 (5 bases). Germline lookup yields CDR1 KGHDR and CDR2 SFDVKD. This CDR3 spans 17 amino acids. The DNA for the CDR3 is TGTGCCACAAGTGATTTGAAAGAGGGAGCAGCCTACAATGAGCAGTTCTTC. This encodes CATSDLKEGAAYNEQFF.

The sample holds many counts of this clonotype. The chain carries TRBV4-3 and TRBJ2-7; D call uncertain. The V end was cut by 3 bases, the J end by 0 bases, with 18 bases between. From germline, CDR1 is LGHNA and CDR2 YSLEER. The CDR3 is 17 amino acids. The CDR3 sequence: CASSHYIAVQSSYEQYF. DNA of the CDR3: TGCGCCAGCAGCCACTACATCGCGGTTCAGAGCTCCTACGAGCAGTACTTC.

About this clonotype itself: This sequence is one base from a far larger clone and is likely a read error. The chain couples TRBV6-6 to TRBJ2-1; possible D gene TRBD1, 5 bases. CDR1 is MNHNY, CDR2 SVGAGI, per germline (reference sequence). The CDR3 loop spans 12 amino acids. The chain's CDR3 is CAISYSRGEQFF. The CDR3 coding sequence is TGTGCCATCAGTTACTCTAGGGGTGAGCAGTTCTTC.

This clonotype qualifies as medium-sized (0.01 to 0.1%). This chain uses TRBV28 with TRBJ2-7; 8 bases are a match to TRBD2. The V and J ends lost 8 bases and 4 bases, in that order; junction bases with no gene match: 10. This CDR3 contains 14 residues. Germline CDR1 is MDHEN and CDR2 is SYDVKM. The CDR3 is CASAEREILYEQYF. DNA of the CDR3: TGTGCCAGCGCTGAGCGGGAGATTTTATACGAGCAGTACTTC.

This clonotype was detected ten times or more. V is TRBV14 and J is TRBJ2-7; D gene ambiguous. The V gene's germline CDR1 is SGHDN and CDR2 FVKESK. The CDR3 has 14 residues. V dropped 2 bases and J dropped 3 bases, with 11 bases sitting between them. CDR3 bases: TGTGCCAGCAGCCAAAAAGGACCCGTCTACGAGCAGTACTTC. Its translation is CASSQKGPVYEQYF.

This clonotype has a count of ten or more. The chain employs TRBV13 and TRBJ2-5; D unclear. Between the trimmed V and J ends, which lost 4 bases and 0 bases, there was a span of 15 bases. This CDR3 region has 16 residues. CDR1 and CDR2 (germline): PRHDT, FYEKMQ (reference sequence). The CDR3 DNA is TGTGCCAGCAGCTCGTCGTCTGATCAGGACCAAGAGACCCAGTACTTC. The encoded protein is CASSSSSDQDQETQYF.

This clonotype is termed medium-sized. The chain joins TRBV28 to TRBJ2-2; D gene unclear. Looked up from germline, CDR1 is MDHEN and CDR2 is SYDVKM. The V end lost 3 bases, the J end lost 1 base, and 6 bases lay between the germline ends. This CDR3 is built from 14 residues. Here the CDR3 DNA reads TGTGCCAGCAGTTTTTCCAGGAACACCGGGGAGCTGTTTTTT. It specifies CASSFSRNTGELFF.

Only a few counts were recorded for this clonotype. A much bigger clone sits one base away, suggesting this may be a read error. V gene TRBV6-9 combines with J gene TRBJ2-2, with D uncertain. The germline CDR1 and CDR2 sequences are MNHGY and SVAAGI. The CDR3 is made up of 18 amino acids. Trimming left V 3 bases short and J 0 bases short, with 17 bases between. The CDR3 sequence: CASSYSNGHYPNTGELFF. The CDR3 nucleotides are TGTGCCAGCAGTTACTCGAACGGTCACTATCCGAACACCGGGGAGCTGTTTTTT.

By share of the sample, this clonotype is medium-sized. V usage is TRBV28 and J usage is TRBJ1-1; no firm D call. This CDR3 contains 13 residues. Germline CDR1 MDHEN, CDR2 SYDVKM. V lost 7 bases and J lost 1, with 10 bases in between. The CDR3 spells CASTSVENTEAFF. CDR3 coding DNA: TGTGCCAGCACCTCCGTTGAGAACACTGAAGCTTTCTTT.

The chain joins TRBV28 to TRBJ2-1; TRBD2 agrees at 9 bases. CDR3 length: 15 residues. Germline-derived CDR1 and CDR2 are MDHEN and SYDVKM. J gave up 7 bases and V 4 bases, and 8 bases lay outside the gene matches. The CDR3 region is CASSSQGLATNEQFF. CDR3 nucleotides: TGTGCCAGCAGTTCCCAGGGACTAGCCACGAATGAGCAGTTCTTC.

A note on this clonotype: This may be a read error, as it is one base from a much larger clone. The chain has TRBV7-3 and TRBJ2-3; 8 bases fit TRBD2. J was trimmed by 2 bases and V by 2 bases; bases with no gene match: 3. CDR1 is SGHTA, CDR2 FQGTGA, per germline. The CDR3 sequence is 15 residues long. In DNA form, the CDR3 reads TGTGCCAGCAGCTTAGGCGGGAGGCTCACAGATACGCAGTATTTT. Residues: CASSLGGRLTDTQYF.

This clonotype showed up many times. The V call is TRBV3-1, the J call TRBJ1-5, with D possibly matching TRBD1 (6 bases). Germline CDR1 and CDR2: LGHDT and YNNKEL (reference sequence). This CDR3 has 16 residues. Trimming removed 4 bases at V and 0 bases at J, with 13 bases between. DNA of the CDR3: TGTGCCAGCAGCCTTGGGACAACTCTTAGCAATCAGCCCCAGCATTTT. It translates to CASSLGTTLSNQPQHF.

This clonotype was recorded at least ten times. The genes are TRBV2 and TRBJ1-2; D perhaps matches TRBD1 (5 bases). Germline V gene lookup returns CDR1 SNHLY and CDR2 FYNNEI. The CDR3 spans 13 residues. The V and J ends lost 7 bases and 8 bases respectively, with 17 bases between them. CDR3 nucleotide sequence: TGTGCCAGCACCCGGGACCAGACGGCCGGCTACACCTTC. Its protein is CASTRDQTAGYTF.

The CDR3 sequence: CESSVGGVNEQFF. The CDR3 DNA reads as TGTGAAAGCAGTGTAGGGGGCGTGAATGAGCAGTTCTTC. The chain joins TRBV7-2 to TRBJ2-1, with TRBD1 identical over 7 bases. The germline gives CDR1 SGHTA, CDR2 FQGNSA. CDR3 size: 13 residues.

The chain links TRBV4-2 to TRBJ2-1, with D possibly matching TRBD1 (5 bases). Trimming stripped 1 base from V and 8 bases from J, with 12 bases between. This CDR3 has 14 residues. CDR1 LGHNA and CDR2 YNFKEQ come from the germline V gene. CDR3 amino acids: CASSQAPQGDEQFF. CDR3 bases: TGTGCCAGCAGCCAAGCCCCTCAGGGTGATGAGCAGTTCTTC.

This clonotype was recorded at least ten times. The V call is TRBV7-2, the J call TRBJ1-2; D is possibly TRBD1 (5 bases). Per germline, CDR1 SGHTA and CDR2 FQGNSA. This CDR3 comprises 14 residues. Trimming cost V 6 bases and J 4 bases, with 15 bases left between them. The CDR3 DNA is TGTGCCAGCAGAAACGCGGGGCAGATCTATGGCTACACCTTC. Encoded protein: CASRNAGQIYGYTF.